This T cell receptor (beta chain) was profiled in a study of cytomegalovirus exposure and HLA in healthy donors (dated by TCRdb to about 2017). With respect to the entire study: An earlier analysis of approximately 550 of the donors reported about 290 Gb of sequence data and around 120 million unique TCR beta sequences from approximately 180 million T cells. An early release covering 500 to 750 HLA-typed donors comprised about 290 gigabases of sequencing data and tens of millions of unique TCR sequences. Of the roughly 390 genotyped donors, 81% fell in the genetic ancestry cluster associated with self-reported Caucasian donors. The study aimed to test whether signatures of past pathogen exposure could be identified by cataloging public T cell receptors. The study profiled the T cell repertoires of 500 to 800 subjects by immunosequencing and related them to cytomegalovirus serostatus. A separate validation cohort of 100 to 150 different subjects was used in addition to the 666-subject first cohort. The study combined high-throughput TCR immunosequencing, statistical association of individual TCRs with disease status, and machine learning to predict cytomegalovirus infection status. To study patterns of TCR occurrence, a later analysis re-analyzed previously published TCR beta repertoires from 666 donors and added high-resolution HLA genotyping. The later analysis used no new phenotypic data to find candidate immune exposures, relying instead on TCR beta sequences and their occurrence across donors. An earlier analysis of a few hundred of the donors applied high-throughput TCR beta sequencing to assess whether each TCR beta V gene segment acted as functional or pseudogenic. Donor age, sex, ethnicity and CMV serostatus were compiled together with the repertoire data. A later genetic analysis took genome-wide SNP genotypes for about three fifths of the roughly 670 donors and used that subset as a discovery cohort. All discovery cohort repertoires had been generated using a single sequencing platform. Class I and class II HLA loci were covered by the typing at four-digit resolution. Typing coverage differed by locus: A, B, C, DRB1 and DQB1 were typed in about 620-640 donors, DQA1 in about 510, DPA1 in 600 to 610, and DPB1 in about 450. Because of strong linkage in the cohort, 4 to 6 DR-DQ haplotypes were treated as single units for association and clustering. Across under 500 genotyped donors of the cohort, an average of roughly 200,000 unique TCR beta nucleotide sequences per donor were sequenced, and around 19% of those sequences were non-productive. Study-wide findings and limitations: Linkage disequilibrium might explain the correlated functional status among segregating V segments, but an unknown experimental factor could not be excluded. The 87-base-pair reads could not distinguish some IMGT-functional V segments, including TRBV6-2 and TRBV6-3, so those segments were excluded. A later analysis found that TCR association rates varied across HLA loci, with DRB1 alleles showing the most associated TCRs and HLA-C alleles the fewest. Immune exposure information for the cohort was limited to CMV serostatus. A later analysis associated around 16,000 TCR beta sequences with specific HLA alleles at a false discovery rate of 0.05. About 17 rarely observed V segments, including chromosome 9 orphons, were excluded from the earlier analysis of about 610 of the donors because counts were too low. It was suggested by the authors that the approach could potentially be generalized to other disease states and immunological phenotypes. In a later analysis, HLA-associated TCR beta chains showed more clonal expansion and lower generation probabilities than non-associated chains that were equally common. In a later analysis, several top co-occurrence clusters were reported to appear linked to parvovirus B19, influenza, CMV and Epstein-Barr virus. The sequencing pipeline was judged likely to have produced a cluster of highly shared sequence variants as a technical artifact. A further reported finding was that TCR beta sequences accurately predicted the HLA-A and HLA-B alleles for most subjects in the first cohort. According to a later genetic analysis, donors in an Asian-associated ancestry cluster had fewer N-insertions in productive TCRs than the approximately 610-donor mean. A few of the identified cytomegalovirus-associated TCR beta chains were confirmed in vitro to be specific for cytomegalovirus antigens. Assigning TCR associations to individual alleles was difficult when HLA alleles, especially DR and DQ, strongly co-occurred. In both the original and validation cohorts, the classifier was reported to diagnose cytomegalovirus status with high specificity and sensitivity. Only TCR beta chains were sequenced in this cohort, and the absence of alpha or paired-chain data limited detectable features. An association between a missense DCLRE1C variant and V-gene and J-gene trimming of TCR beta chains was found in a later genetic analysis and replicated in an independent cohort. While some public TCRs were present in many individuals, most TCR sequences turned up only very rarely across donors. In an earlier analysis of around 500 of the donors, most TCR beta V segments appeared in productive rearrangements about 87% or about 30% of the time, broadly matching IMGT annotations. Because HLA typing was missing for some donors at each locus, association tests included only the typed subset. A later analysis found that most CMV-associated TCR beta chains appeared HLA-restricted, with HLA associations seemingly driven largely by CMV exposure. A total of about 180 TCR beta chains were listed by the study as associated with cytomegalovirus. Sequencing depth was assumed to be roughly uniform across donors in the presence/absence analyses, though that assumption may not hold.

Library preparation used the immunoSEQ multiplex PCR assay. The multiplex PCR relied on a mix of 60 forward primers for TCR Vbeta segments and 13 reverse primers for TCR Jbeta segments. A multiplex PCR assay on genomic DNA amplified the CDR3 region of rearranged TCR beta genes. On the Illumina HiSeq System, the amplified TCR beta libraries were sequenced as 87-base-pair reads. The authors processed their data as follows. A later analysis tallied 80 million to 95 million unique TCR beta chains across the 650 to 750 repertoires, and around 12 million of those chains were shared by two or more donors. Raw reads were error-corrected and collapsed into unique sequences with a nearest-neighbor algorithm that merged closely related sequences to remove PCR and sequencing errors. V, D and J gene segments were assigned by aligning CDR3 sequences to IMGT reference sequences. For a sequence to be retained, a match of at least six nucleotides was required to both a V gene segment and a J gene segment. Rearrangements were classified as productive when the CDR3 lacked stop codons and remained in frame with V and J, and all other rearrangements were classified as non-productive. CDR3 was defined according to IMGT convention as the region running from the second conserved V-encoded cysteine to the conserved J-encoded phenylalanine. In an earlier analysis of roughly 580 of the donors, sequences lacking an unambiguous match to a single V gene segment were excluded. An earlier analysis of about 590 of the donors classified V segments as functional when productive rearrangements were above 56.7% and as segregating when the standard deviation between donors was above 5%. To diagnose cytomegalovirus status from the catalog of TCR beta chain sequences, a statistical classification framework was built. A later analysis assigned V and J genes by comparing TCR nucleotide sequences with IMGT/GENE-DB human TR gene sequences. A later analysis assigned CDR3 sequences and most-parsimonious VDJ recombination scenarios with the TCRdist pipeline. In a later analysis, each TCR beta chain was defined by its CDR3 amino acid sequence together with its V-gene family, and reads without a unique V-gene family were excluded. To address suspected cross-contamination and a sequencing artifact, a later analysis removed 592 highly shared, low-generation-probability nucleotide sequences. In a later analysis, a clonal expansion index was calculated for each public chain from normalized within-repertoire ranks of inferred template counts. In a later analysis, generation probabilities were computed with a VDJ recombination model fitted to out-of-frame rearrangements, and the resulting probabilities were checked against IGoR. Hypergeometric tests were used in a later analysis to score TCR-TCR, TCR-HLA and TCR-CMV co-occurrence, with a repertoire-size bias correction applied to the TCR pairs. False discovery rates were estimated in a later analysis by permuting HLA or CMV assignments 20 times. In a later analysis, co-occurring TCRs were grouped using DBSCAN, with TCRdist sequence similarity added in when clustering inside HLA-allele-positive subsets. For co-occurrence clustering, repertoires with fewer than 30,000 or more than 120,000 public chains were excluded, along with a handful of repertoires with anomalous nucleotide sharing. In TCRdb, the immuneACCESS table is reduced to in-frame sequences with V and J assigned. These tables do not hold every clone; where another copy was compared, an unresolved V gene accounts for under half, and the others remain unexplained. D and trimming come from the DNA, and the V and J calls and clone size come from that table. The sample records roughly 190,000 clones, about three quarters of which are singletons. The top ten hold around 2.2% of the sample.

Trimmed from V: 4 bases; trimmed from J: 3 bases; junction bases lacking a gene match: 6. CDR1 and CDR2 were assigned from the germline V gene (reference sequence) as GTSNPN and SVGIG. The CDR3 runs 14 amino acids, cysteine and phenylalanine included. Just the 42-base CDR3 DNA is kept, in frame starting at base 1. The cohort was made up of 500 to 850 healthy bone marrow donors. All cohort members were sampled while nominally healthy, although unrecorded immune exposures were likely present. The donor tested CMV seropositive and was one of the 289 seropositive cohort members. A peripheral blood sample was collected from each donor, and TCR beta sequencing was performed on peripheral blood mononuclear cells. Genomic DNA was extracted from the blood cell samples with the Qiagen DNeasy Blood Extraction Kit. This clone was counted a few times. Its antigen remains undetermined. No base quality information exists; no much larger clone differs at one position.

Source material: PBMCs. The sequence links TRBV30 to TRBJ1-5, with TRBD1 matching 7 junction bases. The receptor's source is a woman aged 25-40 years in good health and CMV-seropositive. The DNA reads as follows: TGTGCCTGGAAGAGACAGGGCACCAATCAGCCCCAGCATTTT. Its protein is CAWKRQGTNQPQHF.